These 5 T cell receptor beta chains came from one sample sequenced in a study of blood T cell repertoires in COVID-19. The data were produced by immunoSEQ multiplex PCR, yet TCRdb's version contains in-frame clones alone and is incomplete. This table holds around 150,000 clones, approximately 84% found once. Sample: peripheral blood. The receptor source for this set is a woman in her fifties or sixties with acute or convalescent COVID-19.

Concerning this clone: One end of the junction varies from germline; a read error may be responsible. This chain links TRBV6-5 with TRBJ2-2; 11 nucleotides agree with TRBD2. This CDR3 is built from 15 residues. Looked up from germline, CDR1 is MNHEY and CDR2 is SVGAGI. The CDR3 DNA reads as TGTGCCAGCAGTTTAGCGGGAGGGAACGCCGGGGAGCTGTTTTTT. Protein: CASSLAGGNAGELFF.

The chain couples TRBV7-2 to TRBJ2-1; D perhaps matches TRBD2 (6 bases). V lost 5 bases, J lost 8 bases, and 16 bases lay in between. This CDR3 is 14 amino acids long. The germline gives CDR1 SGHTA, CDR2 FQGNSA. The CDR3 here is CASSPGGWGDEQFF. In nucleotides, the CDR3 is TGTGCCAGCAGCCCTGGCGGATGGGGGGATGAGCAGTTCTTC. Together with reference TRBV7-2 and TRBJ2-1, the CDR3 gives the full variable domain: GAGVSQSPSNKVTEKGKDVELRCDPISGHTALYWYRQSLGQGLEFLIYFQGNSAPDKSGLPSDRFSAERTGGSVSTLTIQRTQQEDSAVYLCASSPGGWGDEQFFGPGTRLTVL.

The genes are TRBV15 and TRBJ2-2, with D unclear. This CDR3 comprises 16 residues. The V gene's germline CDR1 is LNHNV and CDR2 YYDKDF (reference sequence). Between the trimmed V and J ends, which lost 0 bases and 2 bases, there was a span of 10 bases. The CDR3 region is CATSRDSSLNTGELFF. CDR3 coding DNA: TGTGCCACCAGCAGAGATAGTAGCCTCAACACCGGGGAGCTGTTTTTT.

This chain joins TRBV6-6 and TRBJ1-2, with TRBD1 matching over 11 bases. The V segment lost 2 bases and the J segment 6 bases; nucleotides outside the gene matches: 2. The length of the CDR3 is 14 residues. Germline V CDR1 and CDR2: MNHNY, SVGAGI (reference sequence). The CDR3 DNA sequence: TGTGCCAGCAGTTACCCGGGACAGGGGGATGGCTACACCTTC. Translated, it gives CASSYPGQGDGYTF.

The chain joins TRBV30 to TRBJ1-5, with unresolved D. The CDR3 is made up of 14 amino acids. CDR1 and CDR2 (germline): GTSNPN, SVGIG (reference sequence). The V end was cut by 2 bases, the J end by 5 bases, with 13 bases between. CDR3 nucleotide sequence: TGTGCCTGGAGTTCGTTGAGTTCCTATCAGCCCCAGCATTTT. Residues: CAWSSLSSYQPQHF. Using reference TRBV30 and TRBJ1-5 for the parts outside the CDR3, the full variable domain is SQTIHQWPATLVQPVGSPLSLECTVEGTSNPNLYWYRQAAGRGLQLLFYSVGIGQISSEVPQNLSASRPQDRQFILSSKKLLLSDSGFYLCAWSSLSSYQPQHFGDGTRLSIL.